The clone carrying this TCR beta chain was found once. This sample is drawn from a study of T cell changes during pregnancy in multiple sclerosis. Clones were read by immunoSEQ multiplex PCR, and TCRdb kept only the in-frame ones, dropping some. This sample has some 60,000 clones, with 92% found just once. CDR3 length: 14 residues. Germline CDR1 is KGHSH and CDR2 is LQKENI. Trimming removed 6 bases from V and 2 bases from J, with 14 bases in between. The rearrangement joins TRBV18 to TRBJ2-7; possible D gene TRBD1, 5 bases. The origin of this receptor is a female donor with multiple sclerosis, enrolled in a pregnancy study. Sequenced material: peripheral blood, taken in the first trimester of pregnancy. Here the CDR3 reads CASSFGQHTYEQYF. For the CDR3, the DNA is TGTGCCAGCTCTTTCGGACAACATACCTACGAGCAGTACTTC.